The 20 T cell receptor beta chains given below trace back to one sample, sequenced in a study of T cells in Graves' hyperthyroidism and ophthalmopathy. Amplified TCR beta CDR3 regions came from RNA transcripts. The study used the HTBI primer set for a first-round RT-PCR of the TCR CDR3. TCRdb re-derived calls from the multiplex PCR reads in MiXCR, one entry per CDR3 protein. The data show 96,000 or so distinct CDR3 sequences, about 51% seen once. Sequencing was done on a sample of blood. The source is a woman aged 40 to 49 with Graves' hyperthyroidism.

The chain is built from TRBV11-1 and TRBJ1-1; D is ambiguous. The CDR3 sequence is 17 residues long. CDR1 is SGHAT and CDR2 is FQDESV in the germline V gene (reference sequence). V was cut by 3 bases and J by 0 bases, with 17 bases left in between. The CDR3 here is CASSFSSEKVMNTEAFF. CDR3 nucleotide sequence: TGTGCCAGCAGCTTCTCCTCCGAGAAGGTTATGAACACTGAAGCTTTCTTT. Based on the CDR3 plus reference TRBV11-1 and TRBJ1-1, the full variable domain is EAEVAQSPRYKITEKSQAVAFWCDPISGHATLYWYRQILGQGPELLVQFQDESVVDDSQLPKDRFSAERLKGVDSTLKIQPAELGDSAMYLCASSFSSEKVMNTEAFFGQGTRLTVV.

This clonotype was seen repeatedly, ten times or more. V usage is TRBV7-2 and J usage is TRBJ2-3; D unresolved. The CDR3 consists of 12 residues. V lost 4 bases to trimming and J lost 0 bases, with 2 bases between them. The V gene's germline CDR1 is SGHTA and CDR2 FQGNSA. The CDR3 spells CASSYSTDTQYF. In nucleotides, the CDR3 is TGTGCCAGCAGCTACAGCACAGATACGCAGTATTTT. The full variable domain, completed using reference TRBV7-2 and TRBJ2-3, is GAGVSQSPSNKVTEKGKDVELRCDPISGHTALYWYRQSLGQGLEFLIYFQGNSAPDKSGLPSDRFSAERTGGSVSTLTIQRTQQEDSAVYLCASSYSTDTQYFGPGTRLTVL.

In this sample, this clonotype turned up many times. V and J are TRBV7-9 and TRBJ2-5; TRBD1 matches 10 bases. Germline V gives CDR1 SEHNR, CDR2 FQNEAQ (reference sequence). This CDR3 has 16 residues. The J segment lost 3 bases and the V segment lost 7 bases, leaving 11 bases of the junction unmatched. CDR3 amino acids: CASTLWGQGRKETQYF. The CDR3, as DNA: TGTGCCAGCACCCTCTGGGGACAGGGGCGTAAAGAGACCCAGTACTTC.

To note about this clonotype: The junction does not match germline at one end; this may be a read error. The rearrangement uses TRBV10-3 and TRBJ1-2; 8 bases are shared with TRBD1. Germline V lookup: CDR1 ENHRY, CDR2 SYGVKD. CDR3 length equals 14 residues. The CDR3 coding sequence is TGTGCCGTCAGGGCCGCAGGGGGCGACCATGGCTACACCTTC. Amino acids: CAVRAAGGDHGYTF.

This clonotype was recorded many times. V is TRBV10-1 and J is TRBJ1-1; D is possibly TRBD1 (6 bases). The CDR3 extends over 15 amino acids. The germline V gene has CDR1 WNHNN and CDR2 SYGVQD (reference sequence). Trimming stripped 4 bases from V and 5 bases from J, with 17 bases between. The CDR3 bases are TGCGCCAGCAGTGCTGTACAGGGATCGGGGACTGAAGCTTTCTTT. Translating gives CASSAVQGSGTEAFF.

V is TRBV19 and J is TRBJ2-7, with 9 bases matching TRBD2. V lost 5 bases to trimming and J lost 4 bases; unmatched junction nucleotides: 9. The germline V gene encodes CDR1 LNHDA and CDR2 SQIVND (reference sequence). This CDR3 has 15 amino acids. The CDR3, as DNA: TGTGCCAGTAGTGATGGACGCGGGAGGGCGTACGAGCAGTACTTC. Translating it yields CASSDGRGRAYEQYF.

This clonotype appeared once. A read error is possible here, since a much larger clone lies one base away. The conserved phenylalanine or tryptophan is not found at the CDR3 terminus, so this likely reflects a read error. This chain uses TRBV2 with TRBJ2-7, with a possible D match to TRBD1 (6 bases). Germline-derived CDR1 and CDR2 are SNHLY and FYNNEI. V gave up 8 bases and J gave up 3 bases, with 14 bases separating them. CDR3 length equals 13 residues. In nucleotides, the CDR3 is TGTGCCAGCGGCCGGTACAGGGTCTACGAGCAGTACTCC. Residues: CASGRYRVYEQYS.

This clonotype has ten or more counts. The rearrangement uses TRBV5-1 and TRBJ1-6; D call uncertain. This CDR3 spans 14 amino acids. Germline CDR1 is SGHRS and CDR2 is YFSETQ. Trimming shortened V by 1 base and J by 7 bases, and 9 bases separated the two germline ends. CDR3 DNA: TGCGCCAGCAGCTTGCCTGGACTGAATTCACCCCTCCACTTT. It yields the protein CASSLPGLNSPLHF. Complete variable domain (other parts from reference TRBV5-1 and TRBJ1-6): KAGVTQTPRYLIKTRGQQVTLSCSPISGHRSVSWYQQTPGQGLQFLFEYFSETQRNKGNFPGRFSGRQFSNSRSEMNVSTLELGDSALYLCASSLPGLNSPLHFGNGTRLTVT.

This clonotype was recorded a few times. This chain links TRBV2 with TRBJ2-3; 7 bases are a match to TRBD1. Trimming took 6 bases from V and 3 from J; bases not matched to a gene: 3. The CDR3 extends over 13 amino acids. Germline V CDR1 and CDR2: SNHLY, FYNNEI. CDR3 bases: TGTGCCAGCAGACTACAGGGGACAGATACGCAGTATTTT. This sequence encodes CASRLQGTDTQYF. Full variable domain (missing parts from reference TRBV2 and TRBJ2-3): EPEVTQTPSHQVTQMGQEVILRCVPISNHLYFYWYRQILGQKVEFLVSFYNNEISEKSEIFDDQFSVERPDGSNFTLKIRSTKLEDSAMYFCASRLQGTDTQYFGPGTRLTVL.

V gene TRBV29-1 combines with J gene TRBJ2-5, with 10 nucleotides matching TRBD1. CDR1 is SQVTM, CDR2 ANQGSEA, per germline. This CDR3 has 14 amino acids. The J segment lost 3 bases and the V segment lost 0 bases, leaving 1 base of the junction unmatched. This CDR3 reads CSVEDGTGEETQYF. In nucleotides, the CDR3 is TGCAGCGTTGAAGACGGGACAGGGGAAGAGACCCAGTACTTC.

This clonotype was observed at least ten times. The chain is built from TRBV5-1 and TRBJ2-2; 9 nucleotides align to TRBD1. The CDR3 sequence is 15 residues long. Losses at the gene ends were 4 bases for V and 6 bases for J; bases not matched to a gene: 7. From germline, CDR1 is SGHRS and CDR2 YFSETQ. CDR3 region: CASSETGGRAGELFF. CDR3 DNA: TGCGCCAGCAGCGAAACAGGGGGCCGGGCCGGGGAGCTGTTTTTT.

A remark on this clonotype: Its ends do not fully match the called genes, so a read error is possible. The gene calls are TRBV29-1 and TRBJ1-1; unclear D gene. Germline CDR1 reads SQVTM; CDR2 reads ANQGSEA. This CDR3 is built from 12 residues. The CDR3 is CSVKEPSGEAFF. The CDR3 bases are TGCAGCGTTAAAGAACCGTCTGGGGAAGCTTTCTTT.

Concerning this clonotype: A single base separates this from a much larger clone, so it may be a read error. V and J are TRBV29-1 and TRBJ2-3, with D maybe TRBD2 (5 bases). CDR1 is SQVTM, CDR2 ANQGSEA, per germline. This CDR3 comprises 13 residues. The germline V and J ends were trimmed by 1 base and 4 bases, with 9 bases remaining between them. CDR3 amino acids: CSVEGGGPDTQYF. CDR3 DNA: TGCAGCGTTGAAGGCGGAGGACCAGATACGCAGTATTTT.

This clonotype has only one observation. At one end, the junction sequence differs from germline, possibly due to a read error. CDR3 in amino acids: CASSLSQNYGYTF. The CDR3 DNA follows: TGTGCCAGCAGCTTGAGCCAGAACTATGGCTATACCTTC. The chain recombines TRBV5-8 with TRBJ1-2; D remains ambiguous. The CDR3 spans 13 residues. Germline lookup yields CDR1 SGHTS and CDR2 YDEGEE.

This chain connects TRBV7-9 to TRBJ1-1; the match to TRBD1 covers 7 bases. J was trimmed by 3 bases and V by 3 bases; bases with no gene match: 7. Germline CDR1 reads SEHNR; CDR2 reads FQNEAQ (reference sequence). This CDR3 has 15 amino acids. CDR3 sequence: CASSLGTGVYTEAFF. DNA for the CDR3: TGTGCCAGCAGCTTGGGAACAGGGGTCTACACTGAAGCTTTCTTT.

The chain links TRBV11-2 to TRBJ2-1; 9 bases line up with TRBD2. The trim removed 7 bases at V and 6 bases at J, leaving 16 bases unmatched. There are 17 residues in the CDR3. The germline CDR1 and CDR2 sequences are SGHAT and FQNNGV. CDR3: CASTLDPGLAGGNEQFF. The DNA for the CDR3 is TGTGCCAGCACCCTAGATCCGGGACTAGCAGGGGGCAATGAGCAGTTCTTC. Together with reference TRBV11-2 and TRBJ2-1, the CDR3 gives the full variable domain: EAGVAQSPRYKIIEKRQSVAFWCNPISGHATLYWYQQILGQGPKLLIQFQNNGVVDDSQLPKDRFSAERLKGVDSTLKIQPAKLEDSAVYLCASTLDPGLAGGNEQFFGPGTRLTVL.

This clonotype was observed once. Mismatch with germline at one junction end may stem from a read error. J is TRBJ1-5 and V is TRBV20-1; D unclear. The V gene's germline CDR1 is DFQATT and CDR2 SNEGSKA (reference sequence). The CDR3 consists of 12 residues. The CDR3 loop reads CSARGLSQLQHF. In DNA, the CDR3 is TGCAGTGCTAGGGGGTTGAGTCAGCTCCAGCATTTT.

The V gene is TRBV7-2, the J gene TRBJ2-7; D possibly corresponds to TRBD2 (7 bases). Germline-derived CDR1 and CDR2 are SGHTA and FQGNSA. V gave up 3 bases and J gave up 2 bases, with 17 bases separating them. The length of the CDR3 is 16 residues. The CDR3 DNA follows: TGTGCCAGCAGCTTCGGTAGGGGAGGGGGGCCCTACGAGCAGTACTTC. Translated, it gives CASSFGRGGGPYEQYF.

The table lists this clonotype with many counts. The chain links TRBV24-1 to TRBJ1-4; D unresolved. The germline V gene has CDR1 KGHDR and CDR2 SFDVKD. Trimming pared 3 bases from V and 10 bases from J, leaving 8 bases between. The length of the CDR3 is 12 residues. As DNA, the CDR3 is TGTGCCACCAGTGATGTATCCGGAAAACTGTTTTTT. Protein sequence: CATSDVSGKLFF.

This clonotype was found many times. This chain uses TRBV12-3 or TRBV12-4 with TRBJ1-5; a possible D gene is TRBD1 (5 bases). This CDR3 has 13 residues. The V end lost 2 bases, the J end lost 4 bases, and 6 bases lay between the germline ends. The CDR3 loop reads CASSLQGNQPQHF. The CDR3 nucleotides are TGTGCCAGCAGTTTACAGGGTAATCAGCCCCAGCATTTT.